Listed here are 11 T cell receptor beta chains from one sample, sequenced in a study of PD-L1 blockade in urothelial cancer. Libraries were prepared by immunoSEQ multiplex PCR; TCRdb keeps only in-frame clonotypes and omits some of them. The table shows fewer than 35,000 clones, with 87% occurring only once. Source: PBMCs, taken around atezolizumab (anti-PD-L1) treatment. The receptors derive from a man aged 50 to 59 with urothelial cancer.

This rearrangement joins TRBV27 to TRBJ1-5; no clear D. The CDR3 consists of 15 residues. Trimming shortened V by 5 bases and J by 2 bases, and 13 bases separated the two germline ends. The germline V gene has CDR1 MNHEY and CDR2 SMNVEV (reference sequence). CDR3 sequence reads: CASSPPPVGNQPQHF. CDR3 in DNA: TGTGCCAGCAGTCCGCCCCCGGTAGGCAATCAGCCCCAGCATTTT.

The chain is built from TRBV2 and TRBJ1-3; possible D gene TRBD1, 6 bases. Germline V gene data show CDR1 as SNHLY and CDR2 as FYNNEI. The CDR3 loop spans 15 amino acids. Trimming pared 0 bases from V and 7 bases from J, leaving 13 bases between. The CDR3 nucleotides read TGTGCCAGCAGTGAAGCGGGCAGGGGATCGAACACCATATATTTT. As protein: CASSEAGRGSNTIYF.

The table lists this clone with a count of one. The CDR3 loop reads CASSPRGTQYF. CDR3 nucleotide sequence: TGTGCCAGCAGTCCTCGGGGTACGCAGTATTTT. V and J are TRBV6-5 and TRBJ2-3; D perhaps matches TRBD2 (5 bases). The CDR3 has 11 amino acids. Germline CDR1 and CDR2: MNHEY and SVGAGI. Trimming cost V 5 bases and J 8 bases, with 8 bases left between them.

This clone was counted a few times. V gene TRBV11-2 combines with J gene TRBJ1-6; the D gene is possibly TRBD1 (6 bases). V was shortened by 5 bases and J by 7 bases, with 9 bases between the two germline ends. CDR1 and CDR2 from the germline V gene are SGHAT and FQNNGV. This CDR3 has 13 residues. CDR3 DNA sequence: TGTGCCAGCAGCGCAGACAGGAATTCACCCCTCCACTTT. Encoded protein: CASSADRNSPLHF.

As DNA, the CDR3 is TGCGCCAGCAGCCGAAACCAGGGGGCTGCTGGCGAGCAGTACTTC. It is translated as CASSRNQGAAGEQYF. The chain employs TRBV4-1 and TRBJ2-7, with 8 positions matching TRBD1. J lost 6 bases, V lost 4 bases, and 11 bases had no gene match. The CDR3 spans 15 residues. Germline loops: CDR1 MGHRA, CDR2 YSYEKL.

The chain employs TRBV12-1 and TRBJ1-5; the DNA was not compared with TRBD1, the D call given in the table. TRBV12-1 is a pseudogene segment. This CDR3 comprises 17 residues. CDR3 residues: CASSPDRGEYSNQPQHF. The CDR3 bases are TGTGCCAGCAGCCCGGACAGGGGAGAATATAGCAATCAGCCCCAGCATTTT.

The chain is built from TRBV5-4 and TRBJ2-1; D is perhaps TRBD1 (6 bases). The CDR3 loop spans 15 amino acids. V dropped 4 bases and J dropped 0 bases, with 11 bases sitting between them. Germline V gene lookup returns CDR1 SGHNT and CDR2 YYREEE (reference sequence). CDR3 bases: TGTGCCAGCAGCCGAGGGGGTAGCTCCTACAATGAGCAGTTCTTC. Translation: CASSRGGSSYNEQFF.

V and J are TRBV9 and TRBJ2-2; 7 bases fit TRBD2. Losses at the gene ends were 5 bases for V and 1 base for J; bases not matched to a gene: 5. Germline assignment: CDR1 SGDLS and CDR2 YYNGEE. CDR3 length equals 15 residues. In nucleotides, the CDR3 is TGTGCCAGCAGTCCAAGCGGGGTGAACACCGGGGAGCTGTTTTTT. Its translation: CASSPSGVNTGELFF.

The rearrangement uses TRBV10-3 and TRBJ1-2; 9 nucleotides agree with TRBD1. The CDR3 sequence is 13 residues long. After removal of 9 bases from V and 5 bases from J, the junction contained 7 bases not matched to a gene. The germline V gene has CDR1 ENHRY and CDR2 SYGVKD. DNA for the CDR3: TGTGCCATTACAGGGGGCACGGGGTATGGCTACACCTTC. Protein product: CAITGGTGYGYTF.

V gene TRBV5-1 combines with J gene TRBJ2-1; D remains unclear. From germline, CDR1 is SGHRS and CDR2 YFSETQ. Between the trimmed V and J ends, which lost 1 base and 0 bases, there was a span of 5 bases. This CDR3 spans 14 amino acids. CDR3 region: CASSLSPSYNEQFF. As DNA, the CDR3 is TGCGCCAGCAGCTTGAGCCCCTCCTACAATGAGCAGTTCTTC.

This clone was observed a single time. The chain links TRBV18 to TRBJ2-1, with 8 bases aligning to TRBD2. V was clipped by 1 base and J by 4 bases; unmatched bases: 9. CDR1 and CDR2 (germline): KGHSH, LQKENI. The CDR3 is 17 amino acids. The CDR3 DNA follows: TGTGCCAGCTCACCACGGCCGGGACTAGATTCATACAATGAGCAGTTCTTC. Translating it yields CASSPRPGLDSYNEQFF.